These 31 T cell receptor beta chains originate from one sample sequenced in a study of cytomegalovirus exposure and HLA in healthy donors. The primer mix had 60 Vbeta and 13 Jbeta primers. The method was immunoSEQ multiplex PCR; TCRdb's version includes in-frame clones alone and lacks a portion of them. Of approximately 100,000 clones listed, about 70% were seen once; the top ten hold about 2%. Specimen: PBMCs. The receptors come from a human donor in good health.

CDR3 amino acids: CASSLLPGGHEQYF. For the CDR3, the DNA is TGTGCCAGCAGTTTACTCCCGGGGGGCCACGAGCAGTACTTC. The chain employs TRBV27 and TRBJ2-7; perhaps TRBD2 as D (7 bases). CDR3 length equals 14 residues. V dropped 2 bases and J dropped 5 bases, with 13 bases sitting between them. CDR1 MNHEY and CDR2 SMNVEV come from the germline V gene (reference sequence).

The genes are TRBV5-1 and TRBJ1-6, with TRBD1 matching 9 bases. The CDR3 runs to 14 residues. V trimming: 7 bases; J trimming: 14 bases; junction bases outside the gene matches: 13. Germline V gene sequence: CDR1 SGHRS, CDR2 YFSETQ. The CDR3 loop reads CASGPQTGGSTLHF. The CDR3 nucleotides read TGCGCCAGCGGCCCCCAGACAGGGGGGTCGACCCTCCACTTT.

This CDR3 reads CASSRYEGNQPQHF. For the CDR3, the DNA is TGTGCCAGCAGCCGGTATGAGGGCAATCAGCCCCAGCATTTT. The chain joins TRBV5-8 to TRBJ1-5; D unclear. Per germline, CDR1 SGHTS and CDR2 YDEGEE. The CDR3 runs 14 residues. V was cut by 4 bases and J by 2 bases, with 10 bases left in between.

This chain uses TRBV7-2 with TRBJ2-3, with D unresolved. The ends were cut back, 0 bases at V and 1 base at J, with 14 bases in the middle. Germline CDR1 is SGHTA and CDR2 is FQGNSA. This CDR3 contains 17 residues. The CDR3 sequence is CASSLAQRLGGTDTQYF. In DNA form, the CDR3 reads TGTGCCAGCAGCTTAGCGCAAAGGTTAGGAGGCACAGATACGCAGTATTTT.

The chain's CDR3 is CASSLDTGISYEQYF. CDR3 nucleotide sequence: TGTGCCAGCAGCTTAGATACAGGGATTTCCTACGAGCAGTACTTC. V usage is TRBV7-8 and J usage is TRBJ2-7, with TRBD1 as a possible D gene (6 bases). The V and J ends lost 1 base and 1 base respectively, with 11 bases between them. Germline V gives CDR1 SGHVS, CDR2 FQNEAQ. The CDR3 totals 15 residues.

The J gene is TRBJ1-2, the V gene TRBV6-5, with 8 bases aligning to TRBD1. V shed 5 bases, J shed 4 bases, and the junction held 9 bases outside the gene matches. CDR1 is MNHEY, CDR2 SVGAGI, per germline. This CDR3 region has 15 residues. CDR3 protein: CASSPTPGGSYGYTF. In DNA form, the CDR3 reads TGTGCCAGCAGTCCGACTCCAGGGGGCAGCTATGGCTACACCTTC.

CDR3 residues: CASSLGGPGGSKNIQYF. The CDR3 DNA is TGTGCCAGCAGCTTAGGGGGGCCAGGGGGATCCAAAAACATTCAGTACTTC. The chain uses TRBV11-2 and TRBJ2-4; 7 nucleotides align to TRBD1. This CDR3 comprises 17 residues. J gave up 2 bases and V 1 base, and 8 bases lay outside the gene matches. Per the germline V gene, CDR1 is SGHAT and CDR2 is FQNNGV.

The chain recombines TRBV2 with TRBJ2-3; 9 positions agree with TRBD2. Germline V gene data show CDR1 as SNHLY and CDR2 as FYNNEI. The CDR3 is 15 amino acids. The V and J ends lost 5 bases and 3 bases, in that order; junction bases with no gene match: 6. In nucleotides, the CDR3 is TGTGCCAGCAGTCGAGAGACTAGCGGTACAGATACGCAGTATTTT. Translation: CASSRETSGTDTQYF.

In its sample, this clone was seen a few times. V and J are TRBV2 and TRBJ1-5; tentatively, D is TRBD1 (5 bases). Germline assignment: CDR1 SNHLY and CDR2 FYNNEI. V dropped 7 bases and J dropped 3 bases, with 13 bases sitting between them. There are 14 residues in the CDR3. The CDR3 DNA sequence: TGTGCCAGCACTCAAACAGGATCCAATCAGCCCCAGCATTTT. It codes for CASTQTGSNQPQHF.

This clone qualifies as medium-sized. The chain recombines TRBV2 with TRBJ1-1, with 7 bases aligning to TRBD1. The CDR3 length is 13 residues. The germline V gene has CDR1 SNHLY and CDR2 FYNNEI. The junction had 6 bases not matched to a gene; V was cut back by 7 bases and J by 4 bases. The CDR3 bases are TGTGCCAGCAAAGAAACAGGGGTCACTGAAGCTTTCTTT. Translating gives CASKETGVTEAFF.

This clone was observed a single time. The V and J genes are TRBV28 and TRBJ2-2; 9 nucleotides agree with TRBD1. CDR1 is MDHEN and CDR2 is SYDVKM in the germline V gene. V lost 11 bases, J lost 4 bases, and 8 bases stayed unmatched. There are 14 residues in the CDR3. The DNA of the CDR3 is TGTGCCTCCGGGACGACAGGGGGCACCGGGGAGCTGTTTTTT. Translated: CASGTTGGTGELFF.

The V call is TRBV27, the J call TRBJ2-7; 9 nucleotides match TRBD1. Germline V gives CDR1 MNHEY, CDR2 SMNVEV (reference sequence). The CDR3 totals 14 residues. The junction had 6 bases not matched to a gene; V was cut back by 6 bases and J by 3 bases. The CDR3 spells CASSFRQGGYEQYF. The CDR3 nucleotides are TGTGCCAGCAGCTTCAGACAGGGGGGCTACGAGCAGTACTTC.

J is TRBJ2-7 and V is TRBV27, with 7 bases fitting TRBD1. The CDR3 contains 17 residues. Trimming cost V 2 bases and J 6 bases; bases outside gene matches: 16. CDR1 is MNHEY, CDR2 SMNVEV, per germline (reference sequence). The CDR3 loop is CASSLGSSDRVGGEQYF. Written as DNA, the CDR3 is TGTGCCAGCAGTTTAGGTTCCTCAGACAGGGTAGGAGGCGAGCAGTACTTC.

The rearrangement joins TRBV28 to TRBJ2-3, with D unclear. The CDR3 has 12 residues. V dropped 5 bases and J dropped 5 bases, with 8 bases sitting between them. Germline V gene sequence: CDR1 MDHEN, CDR2 SYDVKM. The CDR3 DNA is TGTGCCAGCAGTGTAAGACTAGATACGCAGTATTTT. Its protein product is CASSVRLDTQYF.

This clone was seen only a few times. As DNA, the CDR3 is TGTGCCAGCAGTTTGCTCCAGGGGGTAATCGGGGAGCTGTTTTTT. This sequence encodes CASSLLQGVIGELFF. The gene calls are TRBV28 and TRBJ2-2; 7 bases are shared with TRBD1. Trimming removed 3 bases from V and 7 bases from J; junction bases left unmatched: 8. Germline-derived CDR1 and CDR2 are MDHEN and SYDVKM. The CDR3 covers 15 residues.

CDR3 amino acids: CASSLSYRWAGGYTF. The CDR3 coding sequence is TGTGCCAGCAGTTTATCCTACAGGTGGGCTGGGGGCTACACCTTC. J is TRBJ1-2 and V is TRBV28; TRBD1 might be the D (5 bases). Between the trimmed V and J ends, which lost 1 base and 8 bases, there was a span of 17 bases. Looked up from germline, CDR1 is MDHEN and CDR2 is SYDVKM. The CDR3 runs to 15 residues.

On this clone itself: The same CDR3 is also encoded by other DNA sequences in this sample. The chain couples TRBV30 to TRBJ2-7; possibly TRBD2 for D (6 bases). The CDR3 sequence is 11 residues long. Germline assignment: CDR1 GTSNPN and CDR2 SVGIG (reference sequence). V shed 4 bases and J shed 4 bases, with 8 bases lying between them. CDR3 nucleotides: TGTGCCTGGATTGCGGGGTACGAGCAGTACTTC. The encoded protein is CAWIAGYEQYF.

The chain combines TRBV19 with TRBJ1-4; D unclear. The CDR3 runs 16 residues. CDR1 is LNHDA and CDR2 is SQIVND in the germline V gene (reference sequence). Trimming shortened V by 3 bases and J by 5 bases, and 16 bases separated the two germline ends. The CDR3 spells CASSMRATRPNEKLFF. CDR3 nucleotide sequence: TGTGCCAGTAGTATGCGGGCAACCCGACCCAATGAAAAACTGTTTTTT.

This chain joins TRBV29-1 and TRBJ1-1; D gene ambiguous. The CDR3 runs to 11 residues. Germline lookup yields CDR1 SQVTM and CDR2 ANQGSEA. Trimming pared 8 bases from V and 1 base from J, leaving 8 bases between. The CDR3 is CSISANTEAFF. The CDR3 DNA sequence: TGCAGCATCAGTGCGAACACTGAAGCTTTCTTT.

This chain links TRBV6-5 with TRBJ2-7; a weak D match, TRBD2 (6 bases). Trimming removed 4 bases from V and 0 bases from J, with 13 bases in between. The CDR3 runs to 15 residues. Germline V CDR1 and CDR2: MNHEY, SVGAGI. The CDR3: CASSFRGVSSYEQYF. DNA for the CDR3: TGTGCCAGCAGTTTCCGCGGGGTGAGCTCCTACGAGCAGTACTTC.

The CDR3 spells CASSPDYYEQYF. CDR3 nucleotide sequence: TGTGCCAGCTCACCAGACTACTACGAGCAGTACTTC. V gene TRBV18 combines with J gene TRBJ2-7; D may be TRBD2 (5 bases). CDR1 KGHSH and CDR2 LQKENI come from the germline V gene. This CDR3 has 12 residues. The V gene lost 2 bases and the J gene lost 3 bases, with 5 bases spanning the gap.

This clone came up a few times. The rearrangement joins TRBV30 to TRBJ2-3; TRBD1 is a possible D gene (5 bases). The V gene lost 2 bases and the J gene lost 7 bases, with 19 bases spanning the gap. The CDR3 runs 15 residues. CDR1 and CDR2 from the germline V gene are GTSNPN and SVGIG (reference sequence). The CDR3 spells CAWSLGDSFSNTQYF. As DNA, the CDR3 is TGTGCCTGGAGTTTGGGCGACAGCTTTTCGAATACGCAGTATTTT.

V gene TRBV6-6 combines with J gene TRBJ2-5, with D perhaps TRBD2 (5 bases). The CDR3 is 15 amino acids. Trimming took 5 bases from V and 9 from J, leaving 22 bases between them. Germline V gene data show CDR1 as MNHNY and CDR2 as SVGAGI (reference sequence). DNA of the CDR3: TGTGCCAGCAGTCCCGACACTCCCAACACTAGGGCCCAGTACTTC. This codes for CASSPDTPNTRAQYF.

This chain links TRBV29-1 with TRBJ2-1; TRBD2 agrees at 9 bases. This CDR3 has 17 amino acids. Per the germline V gene, CDR1 is SQVTM and CDR2 is ANQGSEA. The V and J ends lost 0 bases and 2 bases, in that order; junction bases with no gene match: 8. The CDR3 DNA reads as TGCAGCGTTGAAGATTGGGCTAGCGGGACCCCCTACAATGAGCAGTTCTTC. The encoded protein is CSVEDWASGTPYNEQFF.

The gene calls are TRBV28 and TRBJ2-1; the match to TRBD2 covers 7 bases. V dropped 0 bases and J dropped 8; count of bases not matched to a gene: 13. This CDR3 contains 17 residues. Germline V CDR1 and CDR2: MDHEN, SYDVKM. DNA for the CDR3: TGTGCCAGCAGTTTATGGGGGGGGGACTCAGGGCCACATGAGCAGTTCTTC. It yields the protein CASSLWGGDSGPHEQFF.

CDR3: CASSNLYNTGELFF. Written as DNA, the CDR3 is TGTGCCAGTAGTAATCTATACAACACCGGGGAGCTGTTTTTT. This chain connects TRBV19 to TRBJ2-2; D ambiguous. Germline loops: CDR1 LNHDA, CDR2 SQIVND (reference sequence). CDR3 length equals 14 residues. Trimming took 4 bases from V and 2 from J, leaving 8 bases between them.

This chain uses TRBV2 with TRBJ1-1; 7 bases agree with TRBD1. V gave up 9 bases and J gave up 6 bases; unmatched junction bases: 7. Per germline, CDR1 SNHLY and CDR2 FYNNEI. This CDR3 is 12 amino acids long. The CDR3 sequence: CARSTGMAEAFF. The CDR3 DNA sequence: TGTGCCAGGTCGACAGGGATGGCTGAAGCTTTCTTT.

This clone was counted between two and nine times. This chain uses TRBV4-3 with TRBJ1-4; no clear D. V lost 0 bases, J lost 8 bases, and 10 bases lay in between. The CDR3 extends over 14 amino acids. Germline CDR1 LGHNA, CDR2 YSLEER. The CDR3 loop is CASSQDEGGEKLFF. As DNA, the CDR3 is TGCGCCAGCAGCCAAGATGAGGGAGGGGAAAAACTGTTTTTT.

This rearrangement joins TRBV6-1 to TRBJ1-2; no definite D call. This CDR3 is built from 15 residues. Germline V lookup: CDR1 MNHNS, CDR2 SASEGT. V was trimmed by 0 bases and J by 2 bases, leaving 10 bases between them. This CDR3 reads CASSEAAWYNYGYTF. CDR3 DNA: TGTGCCAGCAGTGAAGCGGCATGGTACAACTATGGCTACACCTTC.

The chain employs TRBV11-2 and TRBJ1-2; D is possibly TRBD1 (6 bases). Trimming took 4 bases from V and 8 from J, leaving 17 bases between them. Germline CDR1 and CDR2: SGHAT and FQNNGV. CDR3 length equals 14 residues. The DNA of the CDR3 is TGTGCCAGCAGCTCCCTTCGGGGGGGCTGGGGCTACACCTTC. Amino acids: CASSSLRGGWGYTF.

The chain carries TRBV7-2 and TRBJ1-4, with D hard to call. In germline, CDR1 is SGHTA, CDR2 FQGNSA. V was pared by 0 bases and J by 7 bases, with 12 bases between. The CDR3 has 15 amino acids. The chain's CDR3 is CASSLAGGLGEKLFF. CDR3 nucleotides: TGTGCCAGCAGCTTAGCGGGAGGGTTGGGTGAAAAACTGTTTTTT.